This T cell receptor beta chain was profiled in a study of blood T cell repertoires in COVID-19. Seattle cases were enrolled at active infection and followed longitudinally. Produced via immunoSEQ multiplex PCR; TCRdb's table is partial and in-frame only. This table holds about 210,000 clones, 70% to 90% found once. From germline, CDR1 is SEHNR and CDR2 FQNEAQ (reference sequence). Trimming took 3 bases from V and 1 from J, leaving 12 bases between them. CDR3 length: 15 amino acids. The sample was peripheral blood. The clonotype comes from a man between 60 and 75 years old with COVID-19, enrolled during active disease. V is TRBV7-9 and J is TRBJ1-1, with D uncertain. CDR3 protein: CASSLGGQPNTEAFF. The CDR3 bases are TGTGCCAGCAGCTTGGGAGGGCAGCCGAACACTGAAGCTTTCTTT.